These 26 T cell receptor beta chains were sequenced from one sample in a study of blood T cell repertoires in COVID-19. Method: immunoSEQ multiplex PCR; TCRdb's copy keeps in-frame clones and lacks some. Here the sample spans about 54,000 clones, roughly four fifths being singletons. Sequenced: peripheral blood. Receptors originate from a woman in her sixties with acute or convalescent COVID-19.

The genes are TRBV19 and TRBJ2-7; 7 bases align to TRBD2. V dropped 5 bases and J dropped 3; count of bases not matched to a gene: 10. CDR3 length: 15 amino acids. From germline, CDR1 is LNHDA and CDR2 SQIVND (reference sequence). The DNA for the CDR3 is TGTGCCAGTAGTGCGACGGGACTACGGGGCTACGAGCAGTACTTC. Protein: CASSATGLRGYEQYF. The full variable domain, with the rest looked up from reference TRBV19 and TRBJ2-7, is DGGITQSPKYLFRKEGQNVTLSCEQNLNHDAMYWYRQDPGQGLRLIYYSQIVNDFQKGDIAEGYSVSREKKESFPLTVTSAQKNPTAFYLCASSATGLRGYEQYFGPGTRLTVT.

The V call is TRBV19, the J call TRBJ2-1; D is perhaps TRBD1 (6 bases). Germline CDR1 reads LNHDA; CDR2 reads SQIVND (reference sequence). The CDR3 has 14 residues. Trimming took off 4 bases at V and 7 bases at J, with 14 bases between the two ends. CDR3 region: CASSTPSQGNEQFF. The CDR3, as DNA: TGTGCCAGTAGTACCCCCTCACAGGGAAATGAGCAGTTCTTC.

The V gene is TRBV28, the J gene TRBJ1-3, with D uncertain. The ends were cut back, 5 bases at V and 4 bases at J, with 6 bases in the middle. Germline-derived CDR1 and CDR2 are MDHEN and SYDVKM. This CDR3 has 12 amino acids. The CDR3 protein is CASSPRGNTIYF. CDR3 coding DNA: TGTGCCAGCAGTCCACGGGGAAACACCATATATTTT.

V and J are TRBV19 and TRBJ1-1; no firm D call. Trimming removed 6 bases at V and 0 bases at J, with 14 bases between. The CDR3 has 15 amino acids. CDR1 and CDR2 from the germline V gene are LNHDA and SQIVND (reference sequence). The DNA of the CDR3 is TGTGCCAGTAGCCATAACAGCCTGATGAACACTGAAGCTTTCTTT. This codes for CASSHNSLMNTEAFF.

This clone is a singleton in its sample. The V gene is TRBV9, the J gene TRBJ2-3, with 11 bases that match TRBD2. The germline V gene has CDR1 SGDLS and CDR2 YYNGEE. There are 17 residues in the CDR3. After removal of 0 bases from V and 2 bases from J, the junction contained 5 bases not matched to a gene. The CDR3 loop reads CASSVGLAGGVTDTQYF. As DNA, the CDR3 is TGTGCCAGCAGCGTAGGGCTAGCGGGAGGTGTCACAGATACGCAGTATTTT.

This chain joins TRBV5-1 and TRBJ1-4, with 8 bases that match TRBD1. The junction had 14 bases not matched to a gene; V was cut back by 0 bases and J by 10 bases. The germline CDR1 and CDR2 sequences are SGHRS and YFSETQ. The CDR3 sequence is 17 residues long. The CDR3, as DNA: TGCGCCAGCAGCTTGGAAGTTAGGACAGGGTTTTTCGGAAAACTGTTTTTT. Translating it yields CASSLEVRTGFFGKLFF.

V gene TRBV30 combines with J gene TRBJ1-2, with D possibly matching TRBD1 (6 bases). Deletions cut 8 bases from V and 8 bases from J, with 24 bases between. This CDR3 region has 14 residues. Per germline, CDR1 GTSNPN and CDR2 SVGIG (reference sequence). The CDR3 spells CAGHGQSPSGGYTF. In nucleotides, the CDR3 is TGTGCCGGACACGGACAGTCCCCGAGTGGAGGCTACACCTTC.

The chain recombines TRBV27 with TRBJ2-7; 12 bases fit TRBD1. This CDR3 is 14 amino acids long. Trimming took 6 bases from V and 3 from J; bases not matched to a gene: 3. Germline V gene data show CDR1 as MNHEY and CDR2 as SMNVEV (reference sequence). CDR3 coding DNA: TGTGCCAGCAGCGGGACAGGGGGCGTCTACGAGCAGTACTTC. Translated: CASSGTGGVYEQYF.

The DNA for the CDR3 is TGCAGCGCCGGACAGAGAACTGAAGCTTTCTTT. This gives the protein CSAGQRTEAFF. This chain connects TRBV29-1 to TRBJ1-1, with a weak D call TRBD1 (6 bases). Germline V CDR1 and CDR2: SQVTM, ANQGSEA. This CDR3 is built from 11 residues. The V end lost 7 bases, the J end lost 5 bases, and 11 bases lay between the germline ends.

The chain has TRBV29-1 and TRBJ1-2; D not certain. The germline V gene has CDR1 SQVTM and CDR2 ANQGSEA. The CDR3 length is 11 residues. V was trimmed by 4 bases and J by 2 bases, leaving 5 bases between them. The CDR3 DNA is TGCAGCGTTGGGGAGAACTATGGCTACACCTTC. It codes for CSVGENYGYTF.

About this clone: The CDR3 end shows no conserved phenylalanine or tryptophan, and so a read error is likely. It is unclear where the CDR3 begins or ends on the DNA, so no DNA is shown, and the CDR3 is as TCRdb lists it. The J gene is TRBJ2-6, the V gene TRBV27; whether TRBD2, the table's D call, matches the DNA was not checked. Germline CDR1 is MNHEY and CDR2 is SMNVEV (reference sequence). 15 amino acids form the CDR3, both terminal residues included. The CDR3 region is CASTDPPGLAGGRVE.

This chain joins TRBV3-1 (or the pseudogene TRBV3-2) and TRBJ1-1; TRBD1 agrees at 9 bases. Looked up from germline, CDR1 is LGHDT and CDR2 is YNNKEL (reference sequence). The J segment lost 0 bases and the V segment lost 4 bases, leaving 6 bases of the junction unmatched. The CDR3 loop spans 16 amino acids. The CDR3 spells CASSPRTGAMNTEAFF. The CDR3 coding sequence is TGTGCCAGCAGCCCGAGGACAGGGGCGATGAACACTGAAGCTTTCTTT.

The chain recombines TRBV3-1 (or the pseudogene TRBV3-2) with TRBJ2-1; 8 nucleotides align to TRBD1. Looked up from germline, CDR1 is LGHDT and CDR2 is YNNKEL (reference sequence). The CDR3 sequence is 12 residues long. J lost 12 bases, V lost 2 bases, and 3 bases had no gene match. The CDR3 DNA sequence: TGTGCCAGCAGCCAATCAGGACAGGGGCAGTTCTTC. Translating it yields CASSQSGQGQFF.

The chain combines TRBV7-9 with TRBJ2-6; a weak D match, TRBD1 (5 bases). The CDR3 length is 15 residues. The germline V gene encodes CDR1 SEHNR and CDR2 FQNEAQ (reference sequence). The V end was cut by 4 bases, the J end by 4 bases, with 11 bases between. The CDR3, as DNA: TGTGCCAGCAGCTCAGGGCCGGCCGGGGCCAACGTCCTGACTTTC. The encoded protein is CASSSGPAGANVLTF.

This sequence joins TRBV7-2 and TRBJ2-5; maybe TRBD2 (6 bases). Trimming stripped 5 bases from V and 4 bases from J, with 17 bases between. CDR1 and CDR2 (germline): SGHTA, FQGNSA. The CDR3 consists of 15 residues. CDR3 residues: CASSPRGAGIETQYF. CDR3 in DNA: TGTGCCAGCAGCCCCCGAGGGGCGGGAATAGAGACCCAGTACTTC.

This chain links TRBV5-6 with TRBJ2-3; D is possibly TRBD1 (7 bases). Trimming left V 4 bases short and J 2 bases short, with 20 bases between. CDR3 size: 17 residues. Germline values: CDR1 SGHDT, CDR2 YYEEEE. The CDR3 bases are TGTGCCAGCAGCCCGGCCGGGACAGAGGGACTCACAGATACGCAGTATTTT. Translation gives CASSPAGTEGLTDTQYF.

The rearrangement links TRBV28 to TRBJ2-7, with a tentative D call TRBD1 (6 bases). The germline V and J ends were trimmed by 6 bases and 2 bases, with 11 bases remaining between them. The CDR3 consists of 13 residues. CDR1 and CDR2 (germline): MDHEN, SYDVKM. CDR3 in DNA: TGTGCCAGCAGCCCCGGACAGACCTACGAGCAGTACTTC. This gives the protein CASSPGQTYEQYF.

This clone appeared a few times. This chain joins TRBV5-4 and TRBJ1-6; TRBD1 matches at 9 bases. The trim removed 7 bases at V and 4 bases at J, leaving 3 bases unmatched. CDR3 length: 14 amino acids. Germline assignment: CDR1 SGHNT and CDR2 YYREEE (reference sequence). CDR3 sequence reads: CASGGQGYNSPLHF. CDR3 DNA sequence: TGTGCCAGCGGGGGACAGGGATATAATTCACCCCTCCACTTT.

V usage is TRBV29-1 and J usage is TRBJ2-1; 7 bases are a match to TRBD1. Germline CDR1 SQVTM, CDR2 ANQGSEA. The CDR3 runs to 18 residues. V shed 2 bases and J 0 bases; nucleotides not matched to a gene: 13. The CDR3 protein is CSVEKRSGTVSSYNEQFF. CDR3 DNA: TGCAGCGTTGAAAAAAGGAGTGGGACAGTGAGCTCCTACAATGAGCAGTTCTTC.

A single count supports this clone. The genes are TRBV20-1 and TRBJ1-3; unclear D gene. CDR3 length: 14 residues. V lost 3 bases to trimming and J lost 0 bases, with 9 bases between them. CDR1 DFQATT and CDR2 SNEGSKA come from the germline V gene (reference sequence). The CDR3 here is CSASIESSGNTIYF. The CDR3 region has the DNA TGCAGTGCTAGTATAGAAAGCTCTGGAAACACCATATATTTT.

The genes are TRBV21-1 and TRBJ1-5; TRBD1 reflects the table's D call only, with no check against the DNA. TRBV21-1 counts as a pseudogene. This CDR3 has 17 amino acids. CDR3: CASSKDRQGCSNQPQHF. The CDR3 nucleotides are TGTGCCAGCAGCAAAGACAGACAGGGGTGCAGCAATCAGCCCCAGCATTTT.

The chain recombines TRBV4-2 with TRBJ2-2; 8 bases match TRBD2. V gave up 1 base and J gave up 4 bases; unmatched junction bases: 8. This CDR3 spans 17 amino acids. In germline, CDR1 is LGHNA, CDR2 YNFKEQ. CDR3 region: CASSQVSRGGSTGELFF. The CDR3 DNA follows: TGTGCCAGCAGCCAAGTCTCCCGCGGGGGGAGCACCGGGGAGCTGTTTTTT.

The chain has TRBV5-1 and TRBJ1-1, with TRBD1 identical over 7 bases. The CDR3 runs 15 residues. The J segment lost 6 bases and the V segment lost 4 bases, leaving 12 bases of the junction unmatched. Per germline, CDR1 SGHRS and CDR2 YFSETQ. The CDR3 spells CASSAPQGQGAEAFF. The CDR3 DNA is TGCGCCAGCAGCGCACCACAGGGGCAGGGCGCTGAAGCTTTCTTT.

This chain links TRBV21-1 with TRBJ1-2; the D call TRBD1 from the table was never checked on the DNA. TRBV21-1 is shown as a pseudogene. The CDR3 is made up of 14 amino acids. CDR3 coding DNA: TGTGCCAGCAAATACAGGGTGACACAATATGGCTACACCTTC. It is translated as CASKYRVTQYGYTF.

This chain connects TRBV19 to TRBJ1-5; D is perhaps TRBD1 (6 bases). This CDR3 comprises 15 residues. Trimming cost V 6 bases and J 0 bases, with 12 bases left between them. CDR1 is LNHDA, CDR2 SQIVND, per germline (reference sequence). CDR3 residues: CASRRQVYSNQPQHF. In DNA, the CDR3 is TGTGCCAGTAGGAGACAGGTGTATAGCAATCAGCCCCAGCATTTT. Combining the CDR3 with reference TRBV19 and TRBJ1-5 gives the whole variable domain DGGITQSPKYLFRKEGQNVTLSCEQNLNHDAMYWYRQDPGQGLRLIYYSQIVNDFQKGDIAEGYSVSREKKESFPLTVTSAQKNPTAFYLCASRRQVYSNQPQHFGDGTRLSIL.

Here the CDR3 DNA reads TGTGCCAGTAGTGCGGGACTAGCGGGGGGCTACGAGCAGTACTTC. Translating it yields CASSAGLAGGYEQYF. The rearrangement joins TRBV19 to TRBJ2-7; 15 bases fit TRBD2. Trimming at V came to 5 bases and at J to 3 bases, leaving 2 bases not matched to a gene. The CDR3 runs to 15 residues. Germline CDR1 LNHDA, CDR2 SQIVND (reference sequence).